These 3 T cell receptor beta chains came from one sample sequenced in a study of cytomegalovirus exposure and HLA in healthy donors. A multiplex PCR was run with 60 Vbeta primers and 13 Jbeta primers. Libraries were prepared by immunoSEQ multiplex PCR; TCRdb keeps only in-frame clonotypes and omits some of them. The sample yields 200,000 or so clones, less than 90% seen once. Sequencing was performed on PBMCs. The receptors derive from a girl under two years old in good health and CMV-seronegative.

This chain links TRBV7-3 with TRBJ1-1; weak D call: TRBD1 (5 bases). The CDR3 loop spans 13 amino acids. From germline, CDR1 is SGHTA and CDR2 FQGTGA. Deletions cut 2 bases from V and 1 base from J, with 5 bases between. CDR3 coding DNA: TGTGCCAGCAGCTTACAGGGGAACACTGAAGCTTTCTTT. Protein: CASSLQGNTEAFF.

The chain carries TRBV5-4 and TRBJ2-1; 9 nucleotides agree with TRBD2. The germline V gene has CDR1 SGHNT and CDR2 YYREEE (reference sequence). The CDR3 is 15 amino acids. With V trimmed by 0 bases and J by 7 bases, 5 bases remained unmatched. CDR3 in DNA: TGTGCCAGCAGCTTGGTGATAGCGGGAGAGAATGAGCAGTTCTTC. It translates to CASSLVIAGENEQFF.

The gene calls are TRBV19 and TRBJ2-7, with a weak D call TRBD1 (5 bases). This CDR3 has 12 residues. Trimming removed 0 bases at V and 11 bases at J, with 11 bases between. From germline, CDR1 is LNHDA and CDR2 SQIVND (reference sequence). This chain's CDR3 is CASSIERTREYF. The CDR3 DNA is TGTGCCAGTAGTATAGAAAGGACACGGGAGTACTTC.